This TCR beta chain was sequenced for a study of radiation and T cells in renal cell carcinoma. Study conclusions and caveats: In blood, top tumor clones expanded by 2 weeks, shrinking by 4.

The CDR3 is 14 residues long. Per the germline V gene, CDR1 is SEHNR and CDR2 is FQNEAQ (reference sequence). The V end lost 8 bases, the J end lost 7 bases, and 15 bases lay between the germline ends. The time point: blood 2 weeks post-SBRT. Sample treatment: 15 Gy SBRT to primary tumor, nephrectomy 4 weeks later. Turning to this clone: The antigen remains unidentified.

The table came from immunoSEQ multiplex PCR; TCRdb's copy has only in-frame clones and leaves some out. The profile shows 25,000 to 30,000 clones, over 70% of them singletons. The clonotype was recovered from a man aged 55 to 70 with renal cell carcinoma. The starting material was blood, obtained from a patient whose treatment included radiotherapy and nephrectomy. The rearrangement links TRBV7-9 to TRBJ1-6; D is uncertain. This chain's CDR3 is CASLPRGANSPLHF. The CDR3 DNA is TGTGCCAGCCTCCCTAGAGGTGCCAATTCACCCCTCCACTTT.